A few counts support the clone carrying this T cell receptor (beta chain). From germline, CDR1 is MNHEY and CDR2 SVGEGT. The length of the CDR3 is 15 residues. Unmatched junction bases numbered 9, after V lost 6 bases and J lost 2 bases. These data belong to a study of T-cell reconstitution after alpha-beta-depleted transplantation in children. Construction of the TCRbeta library involved unique molecular identifiers. TCRdb reanalysed the PCR reads using MiXCR and keeps one entry per CDR3 protein. The sample yields about 350,000 distinct CDR3 sequences, 13% seen once. The chain uses TRBV6-2 or TRBV6-3 and TRBJ2-5; 7 nucleotides agree with TRBD2. The sequenced sample was PBMCs, obtained from the stem cell graft. This receptor was identified in a human donor who donated a stem cell graft to a child with Fanconi anemia. In nucleotides, the CDR3 is TGTGCCAGCAGCATCGGGGGGACCGGTCAAGAGACCCAGTACTTC. Translation: CASSIGGTGQETQYF.